Below, 6 T cell receptor beta chains from the same sample are listed, as sequenced in a study of molecular identifiers for immune sequencing clone quantification. TCRdb recomputed calls from the PCR reads with MiXCR, one row per CDR3 protein. The data hold 300,000 to 350,000 distinct CDR3 sequences, with about a fifth observed a single time. Sequenced: naive CD8+ T cells from blood, with Jurkat cell RNA spiked in. Subset denoted: FACS-sorted CD8+CD4-CCR7+CD45RA+ naive T cells. The source of these receptors is a human donor in good health. Some libraries in this study had Jurkat cell RNA spiked in.

As to this clonotype: This may arise from a read error, as a much more abundant clone is one base away. The rearrangement uses TRBV6-5 and TRBJ2-3; D may be TRBD2 (6 bases). There are 17 residues in the CDR3. The germline gives CDR1 MNHEY, CDR2 SVGAGI. V lost 6 bases and J lost 1, with 20 bases in between. DNA of the CDR3: TGTGCCAGCAGATACGCACCGGGACTGCGGGGCACAGATACGCAGTATTTT. Its protein product is CASRYAPGLRGTDTQYF.

With regard to this clonotype: The conserved closing phenylalanine or tryptophan is absent in this CDR3, likely reflecting a read error. The rearrangement uses TRBV9 and TRBJ1-1; tentative D call: TRBD1 (5 bases). The CDR3 loop spans 16 amino acids. The V gene's germline CDR1 is SGDLS and CDR2 YYNGEE. V was clipped by 2 bases and J by 0 bases, with 14 bases between them. CDR3 coding DNA: TGTGCCAGCAGCGTCCGGGACGGACTAATGAACACTGAAGCTTTCCTT. Its protein is CASSVRDGLMNTEAFL.

In its sample, this clonotype was seen many times. This chain uses TRBV6-5 with TRBJ2-1, with 7 bases fitting TRBD2. J gave up 8 bases and V 3 bases, and 4 bases lay outside the gene matches. Germline CDR1 MNHEY, CDR2 SVGAGI. There are 13 residues in the CDR3. The CDR3 region is CASSYIGGDEQFF. The CDR3 DNA is TGTGCCAGCAGTTATATTGGGGGGGATGAGCAGTTCTTC.

This clonotype was picked up many times. The CDR3 nucleotides read TGTGCCAGCAGCCCGGGACAGGGGAATTTTGGCACTGAAGCTTTCTTT. Residues: CASSPGQGNFGTEAFF. This rearrangement joins TRBV6-2 or TRBV6-3 to TRBJ1-1; 10 positions agree with TRBD1. Germline assignment: CDR1 MNHEY and CDR2 SVGEGT. The CDR3 totals 16 residues. J was trimmed by 4 bases and V by 6 bases; bases with no gene match: 11.

This clonotype was counted many times. The V call is TRBV7-9, the J call TRBJ2-2; D is unresolved. The CDR3 has 14 amino acids. The germline V gene has CDR1 SEHNR and CDR2 FQNEAQ (reference sequence). The ends were cut back, 5 bases at V and 3 bases at J, with 10 bases in the middle. CDR3 nucleotide sequence: TGTGCCAGCAGCGCTTGGGCAGACACCGGGGAGCTGTTTTTT. It encodes CASSAWADTGELFF.

There are many counts of this clonotype. The chain is built from TRBV12-5 and TRBJ1-1; D is unresolved. V dropped 5 bases and J dropped 5 bases, with 9 bases sitting between them. The V gene's germline CDR1 is LGHNT and CDR2 FRNRAP. The CDR3 spans 12 residues. CDR3 coding DNA: TGTGCTAGTGGTATTTCCCGTACTGAAGCTTTCTTT. As protein: CASGISRTEAFF.